The clone carrying this TCR beta chain was detected once. Antigen: not known. The sample belongs to a study of shared clonotypes between healthy human individuals. Across the study: Per-donor plates numbered three CD4 naive, three CD4 memory, two CD8 naive and one CD8 memory.

Findings and caveats of the study: Genetic and exposure-history diversity was limited by the few donors. Collection of samples was limited to blood; tissue repertoires likely differ.

Only in-frame clones appear in the TCRdb table, and some are missing; sequencing was by immunoSEQ multiplex PCR. The sample yields approximately 2.1 million clones, approximately 93% seen once. Participating donors were healthy, HIV-negative adults free of recent acute infections or vaccinations. This sequence was found in a young man in good health. Some clones in this sample may be carry-over from other donors' samples. Sequencing was performed on naive CD4+ T cells from PBMCs. The subset is: CD45RA+ positively selected.

The DNA of the CDR3 is TGTGCCAGCAGCGACCGGGGACAGGGGGGTTATAGCAATCAGCCCCAGCATTTT. It yields the protein CASSDRGQGGYSNQPQHF. The V call is TRBV7-9, the J call TRBJ1-5, with 11 nucleotides matching TRBD1. This CDR3 is built from 18 residues. V trimming: 5 bases; J trimming: 0 bases; junction bases outside the gene matches: 9. CDR1 and CDR2 from the germline V gene are SEHNR and FQNEAQ (reference sequence).